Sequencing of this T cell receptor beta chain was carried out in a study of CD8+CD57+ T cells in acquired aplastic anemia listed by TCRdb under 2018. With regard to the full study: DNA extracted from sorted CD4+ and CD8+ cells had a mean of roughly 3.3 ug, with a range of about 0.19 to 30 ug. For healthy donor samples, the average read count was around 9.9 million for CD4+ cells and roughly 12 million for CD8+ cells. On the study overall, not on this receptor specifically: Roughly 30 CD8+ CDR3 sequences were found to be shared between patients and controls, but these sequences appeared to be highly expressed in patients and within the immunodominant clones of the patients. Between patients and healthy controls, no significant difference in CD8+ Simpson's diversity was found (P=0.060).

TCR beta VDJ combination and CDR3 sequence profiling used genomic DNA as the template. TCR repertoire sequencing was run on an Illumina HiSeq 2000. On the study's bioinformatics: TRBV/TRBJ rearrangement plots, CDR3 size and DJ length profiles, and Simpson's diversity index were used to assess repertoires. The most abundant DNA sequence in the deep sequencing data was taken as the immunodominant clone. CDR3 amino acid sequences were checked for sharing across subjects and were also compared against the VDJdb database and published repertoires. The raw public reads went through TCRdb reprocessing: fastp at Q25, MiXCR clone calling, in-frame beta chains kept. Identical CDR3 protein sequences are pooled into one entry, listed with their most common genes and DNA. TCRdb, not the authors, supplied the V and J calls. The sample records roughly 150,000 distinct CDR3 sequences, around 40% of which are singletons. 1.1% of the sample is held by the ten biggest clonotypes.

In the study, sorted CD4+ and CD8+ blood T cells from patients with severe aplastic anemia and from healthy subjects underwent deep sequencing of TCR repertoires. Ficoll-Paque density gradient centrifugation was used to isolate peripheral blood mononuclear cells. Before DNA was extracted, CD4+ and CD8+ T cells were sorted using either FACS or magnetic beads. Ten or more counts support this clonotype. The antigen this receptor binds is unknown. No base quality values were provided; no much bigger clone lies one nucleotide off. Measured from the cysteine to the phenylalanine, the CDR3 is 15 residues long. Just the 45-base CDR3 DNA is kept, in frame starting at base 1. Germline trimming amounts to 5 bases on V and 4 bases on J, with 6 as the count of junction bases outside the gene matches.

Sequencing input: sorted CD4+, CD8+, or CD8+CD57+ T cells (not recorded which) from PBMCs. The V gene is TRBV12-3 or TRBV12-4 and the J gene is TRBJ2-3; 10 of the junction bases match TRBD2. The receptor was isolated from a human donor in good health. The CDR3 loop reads CASSRSGGQADTQYF. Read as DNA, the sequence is TGTGCCAGCAGTCGTAGCGGGGGGCAGGCAGATACGCAGTATTTT.